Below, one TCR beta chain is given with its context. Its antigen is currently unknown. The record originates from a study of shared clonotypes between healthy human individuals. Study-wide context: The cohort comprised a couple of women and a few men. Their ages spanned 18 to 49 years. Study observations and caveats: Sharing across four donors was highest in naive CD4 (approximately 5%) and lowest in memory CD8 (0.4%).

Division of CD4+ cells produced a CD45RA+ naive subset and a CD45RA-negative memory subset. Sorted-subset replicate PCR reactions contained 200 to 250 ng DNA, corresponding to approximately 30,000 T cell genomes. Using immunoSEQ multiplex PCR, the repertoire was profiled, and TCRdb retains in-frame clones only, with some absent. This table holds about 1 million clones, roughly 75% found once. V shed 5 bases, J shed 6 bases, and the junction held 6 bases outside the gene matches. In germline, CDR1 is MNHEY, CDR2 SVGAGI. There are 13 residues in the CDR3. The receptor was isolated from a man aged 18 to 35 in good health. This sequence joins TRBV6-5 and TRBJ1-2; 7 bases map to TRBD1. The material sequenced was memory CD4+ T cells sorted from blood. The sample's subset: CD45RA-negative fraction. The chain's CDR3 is CASSEGATDGYTF. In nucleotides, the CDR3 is TGTGCCAGCAGTGAGGGGGCAACGGATGGCTACACCTTC.